The rows below give T cell receptor beta chains drawn from one sample of a study of T cells after yellow fever vaccination. Each CDR3 protein gets one entry after TCRdb re-called the 5' RACE reads with MiXCR. The repertoire holds hundreds of thousands of distinct CDR3 sequences, 21% seen once, with about 16% in the top ten. The specimen comprised PBMCs, sampled roughly 23 days after the first yellow fever vaccination. These receptor sequences come from a man between 18 and 35 years old who received the YFV17D yellow fever vaccine. The CDR3 runs from the conserved cysteine through the conserved F or W. Fields, in order: clone size, D gene, J gene, V gene, CDR3 DNA, CDR3 protein. A D gene is named only where the DNA matches it firmly. The size field is filled for only some rows; it gives once, few, many or a size class.

clone size: -
D gene: -
J gene: TRBJ2-6
V gene: TRBV12-3/TRBV12-4
CDR3 DNA: TGTGCCAGCAGTTTAGTTCGCGTTCGGGGGACAGCGGTCTCTGGGGCCAACGTCCTGACTTTC
CDR3 protein: CASSLVRVRGTAVSGANVLTF

clone size: few
D gene: -
J gene: TRBJ1-6
V gene: TRBV6-5
CDR3 DNA: TGTGCCAGCAGTTACGTAGGCCGAGGGGGGGCCCTCCACTTT
CDR3 protein: CASSYVGRGGALHF

clone size: -
D gene: -
J gene: TRBJ2-3
V gene: TRBV24-1
CDR3 DNA: TGTGCCACCAGTGAGACTGTAGGGGATACGCAGTATTTT
CDR3 protein: CATSETVGDTQYF

clone size: -
D gene: -
J gene: TRBJ1-2
V gene: TRBV9
CDR3 DNA: TGTGCCAGCAGCGGGGACGTTTATGGCTACACCTTC
CDR3 protein: CASSGDVYGYTF

clone size: few
D gene: -
J gene: TRBJ1-6
V gene: TRBV5-6
CDR3 DNA: TGTGCCAGCAGCTCTGCCAGCCGTAATTCACCCCTCCACTTT
CDR3 protein: CASSSASRNSPLHF

clone size: -
D gene: -
J gene: TRBJ2-2
V gene: TRBV12-3/TRBV12-4
CDR3 DNA: TGTGCCAGCAGTTTAGCCCCGATATGGTCGAACACCGGGGAGCTGTTTTTT
CDR3 protein: CASSLAPIWSNTGELFF

clone size: -
D gene: -
J gene: TRBJ2-2
V gene: TRBV20-1
CDR3 DNA: TGCAGTGCTACTACAGGGTACCCAACGGACGGGCTGTTTTTT
CDR3 protein: CSATTGYPTDGLFF

clone size: few
D gene: TRBD2
J gene: TRBJ2-5
V gene: TRBV7-3
CDR3 DNA: TGTGCCAGCAGCCCACAAACTAGCGGGGGGGCGGAGACCCAGTACTTC
CDR3 protein: CASSPQTSGGAETQYF

clone size: -
D gene: -
J gene: TRBJ1-2
V gene: TRBV29-1
CDR3 DNA: TGCAGCGTTGAAGATAACGATTATGGCTACACCTTC
CDR3 protein: CSVEDNDYGYTF

clone size: -
D gene: -
J gene: TRBJ1-2
V gene: TRBV29-1
CDR3 DNA: TGCAGCGGATACAGGGTCTCTAACTATGGCTACACCTTC
CDR3 protein: CSGYRVSNYGYTF

clone size: -
D gene: -
J gene: TRBJ2-1
V gene: TRBV7-2
CDR3 DNA: TGTGCCAGCAGCTTAGCGCCGGTAAATGAGCAGTTCTTC
CDR3 protein: CASSLAPVNEQFF

clone size: once
D gene: -
J gene: TRBJ2-1
V gene: TRBV29-1
CDR3 DNA: TGCAGCGTGGACGCAGTATACAATGAGCAGTTCTTC
CDR3 protein: CSVDAVYNEQFF

clone size: -
D gene: -
J gene: TRBJ2-7
V gene: TRBV5-1
CDR3 DNA: TGCGCCAGCAGCTTGGGGGGAATCCCCTACGAGCAGTACTTC
CDR3 protein: CASSLGGIPYEQYF

clone size: few
D gene: -
J gene: TRBJ1-4
V gene: TRBV7-9
CDR3 DNA: TGTGCCAGCAGCCCACCCCGAGGGATCGCACGGAAACTTGAACTGTTTTTT
CDR3 protein: CASSPPRGIARKLELFF

clone size: -
D gene: -
J gene: TRBJ2-1
V gene: TRBV12-3/TRBV12-4
CDR3 DNA: TGTGCCAGCAGGGCAGGGGTGGGTCTATACAATGAGCAGTTCTTC
CDR3 protein: CASRAGVGLYNEQFF

clone size: -
D gene: -
J gene: TRBJ1-1
V gene: TRBV5-4
CDR3 DNA: TGTGCCAGCCACTATATTACAGGGAACACTGAAGCTTTCTTT
CDR3 protein: CASHYITGNTEAFF

clone size: few
D gene: -
J gene: TRBJ2-2
V gene: TRBV5-1
CDR3 DNA: TGCGCCAGCAGCGCGATAGCGAACACCGGGGAGCTGTTTTTT
CDR3 protein: CASSAIANTGELFF

clone size: -
D gene: TRBD1
J gene: TRBJ1-4
V gene: TRBV5-1
CDR3 DNA: TGCGCCAGCAGAAGGACAGGTACCGTTAATGAAAAACTGTTTTTT
CDR3 protein: CASRRTGTVNEKLFF

clone size: -
D gene: TRBD2
J gene: TRBJ2-5
V gene: TRBV10-3
CDR3 DNA: TGTGCCATCTCCATCCGCGGACTAGCGGGGGGGCCGGAGACCCAGTACTTC
CDR3 protein: CAISIRGLAGGPETQYF

clone size: -
D gene: -
J gene: TRBJ2-5
V gene: TRBV20-1
CDR3 DNA: TGCAGTGCTAGAGATCGGGAGACCCAGTACTTC
CDR3 protein: CSARDRETQYF

clone size: -
D gene: TRBD1
J gene: TRBJ1-2
V gene: TRBV20-1
CDR3 DNA: TGCAGTGCTAGAGTGGCCGGACAGGGGGCTTCTGGCTACACCTTC
CDR3 protein: CSARVAGQGASGYTF

clone size: few
D gene: -
J gene: TRBJ1-5
V gene: TRBV28
CDR3 DNA: TGTGCCAGCAGTTTATTAGGCGGGGCGAACAATCAGCCCCAGCATTTT
CDR3 protein: CASSLLGGANNQPQHF

clone size: -
D gene: -
J gene: TRBJ2-4
V gene: TRBV20-1
CDR3 DNA: TGCAGTGCTCTTCGCTCGGTAGCCAAAAACATTCAGTACTTC
CDR3 protein: CSALRSVAKNIQYF

clone size: -
D gene: -
J gene: TRBJ1-6
V gene: TRBV5-1
CDR3 DNA: TGCGCCAGCAGCTCGGGGGCCCCTAATTCACCCCTCCACTTT
CDR3 protein: CASSSGAPNSPLHF

clone size: once
D gene: TRBD1
J gene: TRBJ2-6
V gene: TRBV6-1
CDR3 DNA: TGTGCCAGCAGCTTCCGGACAGGGTACGGTAGGGCCAACGTCCTGACTTTC
CDR3 protein: CASSFRTGYGRANVLTF

clone size: few
D gene: -
J gene: TRBJ1-2
V gene: TRBV7-2
CDR3 DNA: TGTGCCAGCAGCTTACCGGGGACCGCACAGAACTATGGCTACACCTTC
CDR3 protein: CASSLPGTAQNYGYTF

clone size: -
D gene: -
J gene: TRBJ2-1
V gene: TRBV15
CDR3 DNA: TGTGCCACCAGCAGAAATACCGAAGTAGGTGAGCAGTTCTTC
CDR3 protein: CATSRNTEVGEQFF

clone size: -
D gene: -
J gene: TRBJ2-5
V gene: TRBV19
CDR3 DNA: TGTGCCAGTAGCACCTCAGGGTGGCGAGAGACCCAGTACTTC
CDR3 protein: CASSTSGWRETQYF

clone size: many
D gene: -
J gene: TRBJ2-3
V gene: TRBV7-9
CDR3 DNA: TGTGCCAGCAGCTTACCGCGGGTAACAGATACGCAGTATTTT
CDR3 protein: CASSLPRVTDTQYF

clone size: few
D gene: -
J gene: TRBJ1-1
V gene: TRBV6-1
CDR3 DNA: TGTGCCAGCAGCCCACAACAGGGAAGCACTGAAGCTTTCTTT
CDR3 protein: CASSPQQGSTEAFF

clone size: -
D gene: TRBD1
J gene: TRBJ2-1
V gene: TRBV5-4
CDR3 DNA: TGTGCCAGCAACAGGGGGCAAGTTGGGTCCTACAATGAGCAGTTCTTC
CDR3 protein: CASNRGQVGSYNEQFF

clone size: many
D gene: TRBD1
J gene: TRBJ1-2
V gene: TRBV12-3/TRBV12-4
CDR3 DNA: TGTGCCAGCAGTCGACAGGGGGCTGGCTATGGCTACACCTTC
CDR3 protein: CASSRQGAGYGYTF

clone size: few
D gene: -
J gene: TRBJ2-3
V gene: TRBV29-1
CDR3 DNA: TGCAGCGTTGGGGCGGCTAGCACAGATACGCAGTATTTT
CDR3 protein: CSVGAASTDTQYF

clone size: -
D gene: -
J gene: TRBJ2-7
V gene: TRBV5-4
CDR3 DNA: TGTGCCAGCAGCTTATTGGGGGTGACCTACGAGCAGTACTTC
CDR3 protein: CASSLLGVTYEQYF

clone size: -
D gene: -
J gene: TRBJ2-7
V gene: TRBV4-2
CDR3 DNA: TGTGCCAGCAGCCAAACGGACAGCTACGAGCAGTACTTC
CDR3 protein: CASSQTDSYEQYF

clone size: few
D gene: TRBD1
J gene: TRBJ1-2
V gene: TRBV7-9
CDR3 DNA: TGTGCCAGCAGCGAGCCCACAGGGGGCTCTTATGGCTACACCTTC
CDR3 protein: CASSEPTGGSYGYTF

clone size: -
D gene: -
J gene: TRBJ2-7
V gene: TRBV2
CDR3 DNA: TGTGCCAGCAGTGGGGACGCTTCCTACGAGCAGTACTTC
CDR3 protein: CASSGDASYEQYF

clone size: few
D gene: -
J gene: TRBJ2-5
V gene: TRBV6-1
CDR3 DNA: TGTGCCAGCAGTCTCCGGGCTAGTGGGGTCGGGACCCAGTACTTC
CDR3 protein: CASSLRASGVGTQYF

clone size: -
D gene: -
J gene: TRBJ2-1
V gene: TRBV7-6
CDR3 DNA: TGTGCCAGCAGCGCAAGTGGGGCGAGCCGATACAATGAGCAGTTCTTC
CDR3 protein: CASSASGASRYNEQFF

clone size: -
D gene: -
J gene: TRBJ2-3
V gene: TRBV18
CDR3 DNA: TGTGCCAGCTCACCACCGGGGGCTGCCAGGGATACGCAGTATTTT
CDR3 protein: CASSPPGAARDTQYF

clone size: few
D gene: -
J gene: TRBJ1-2
V gene: TRBV4-1
CDR3 DNA: TGCGCCAGCAGCCAAGGACACACCATTAACTATGGCTACACCTTC
CDR3 protein: CASSQGHTINYGYTF

clone size: few
D gene: TRBD2
J gene: TRBJ2-3
V gene: TRBV24-1
CDR3 DNA: TGTGCCACCAGGGGGACTAGCGGAGGCACAGATACGCAGTATTTT
CDR3 protein: CATRGTSGGTDTQYF

clone size: -
D gene: TRBD2
J gene: TRBJ2-3
V gene: TRBV3-1
CDR3 DNA: TGTGCCAGCAGCCCACGGGGGGGCGAGCTCACAGATACGCAGTATTTT
CDR3 protein: CASSPRGGELTDTQYF

clone size: few
D gene: -
J gene: TRBJ2-1
V gene: TRBV5-6
CDR3 DNA: TGTGCCAGCAGGACTACGAGCTCCTACAATGAGCAGTTCTTC
CDR3 protein: CASRTTSSYNEQFF

clone size: few
D gene: -
J gene: TRBJ2-3
V gene: TRBV12-3/TRBV12-4
CDR3 DNA: TGTGCCAGCAGTTTCGGCCTTCCGGGAGATACGCAGTATTTT
CDR3 protein: CASSFGLPGDTQYF

clone size: -
D gene: -
J gene: TRBJ2-1
V gene: TRBV7-6
CDR3 DNA: TGTGCCAGCAGCGCCCAGACAGGCTACAATGAGCAGTTCTTC
CDR3 protein: CASSAQTGYNEQFF

clone size: few
D gene: -
J gene: TRBJ1-2
V gene: TRBV4-3
CDR3 DNA: TGCGCCAGCAGCCAAGTTGGTCCGGGGGCAGGAGGCTATGGCTACACCTTC
CDR3 protein: CASSQVGPGAGGYGYTF

clone size: -
D gene: TRBD1
J gene: TRBJ1-2
V gene: TRBV6-6
CDR3 DNA: TGTGCCAGCACCCGGCAGGGGGAAGGCTACACCTTC
CDR3 protein: CASTRQGEGYTF

clone size: -
D gene: TRBD1
J gene: TRBJ2-1
V gene: TRBV7-6
CDR3 DNA: TGTGCCAGCAGCCGGGACAGGGGGCGTCAATATGAGCAGTTCTTC
CDR3 protein: CASSRDRGRQYEQFF

clone size: few
D gene: TRBD1
J gene: TRBJ2-3
V gene: TRBV10-3
CDR3 DNA: TGTGCCATCAGTGCTCGGACAGGGGGCGTTAGCACAGATACGCAGTATTTT
CDR3 protein: CAISARTGGVSTDTQYF

clone size: -
D gene: -
J gene: TRBJ2-7
V gene: TRBV7-2
CDR3 DNA: TGTGCCAGCAGCGGACGGACAACCTACGAGCAGTACTTC
CDR3 protein: CASSGRTTYEQYF